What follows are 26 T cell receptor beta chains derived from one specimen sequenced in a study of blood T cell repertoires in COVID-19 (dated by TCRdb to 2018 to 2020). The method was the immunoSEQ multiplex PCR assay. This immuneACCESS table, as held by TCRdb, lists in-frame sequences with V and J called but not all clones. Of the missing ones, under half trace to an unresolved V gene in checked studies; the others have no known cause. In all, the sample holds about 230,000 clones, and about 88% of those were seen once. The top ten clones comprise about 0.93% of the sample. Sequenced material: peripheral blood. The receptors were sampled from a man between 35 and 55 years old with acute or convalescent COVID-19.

The CDR3 loop is CASNPDRVNTEAFF. CDR3 in DNA: TGTGCCAGCAACCCGGACAGGGTGAACACTGAAGCTTTCTTT. The chain is built from TRBV27 and TRBJ1-1, with TRBD1 matching over 8 bases. The germline CDR1 and CDR2 sequences are MNHEY and SMNVEV (reference sequence). J gave up 0 bases and V 7 bases, and 4 bases lay outside the gene matches. The CDR3 has 14 amino acids.

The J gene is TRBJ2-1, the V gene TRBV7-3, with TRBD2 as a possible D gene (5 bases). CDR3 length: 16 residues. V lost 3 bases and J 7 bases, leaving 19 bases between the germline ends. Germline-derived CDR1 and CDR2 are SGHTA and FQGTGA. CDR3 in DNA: TGTGCCAGCAGCTTCTCGATGGGCGGGTTAGTTAATGAGCAGTTCTTC. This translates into CASSFSMGGLVNEQFF.

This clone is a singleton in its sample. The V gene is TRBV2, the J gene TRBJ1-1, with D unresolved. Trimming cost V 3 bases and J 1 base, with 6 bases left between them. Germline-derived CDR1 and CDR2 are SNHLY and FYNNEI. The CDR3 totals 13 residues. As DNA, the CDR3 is TGTGCCAGCAGTGATGACTCGAACACTGAAGCTTTCTTT. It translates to CASSDDSNTEAFF. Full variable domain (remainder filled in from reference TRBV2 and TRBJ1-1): EPEVTQTPSHQVTQMGQEVILRCVPISNHLYFYWYRQILGQKVEFLVSFYNNEISEKSEIFDDQFSVERPDGSNFTLKIRSTKLEDSAMYFCASSDDSNTEAFFGQGTRLTVV.

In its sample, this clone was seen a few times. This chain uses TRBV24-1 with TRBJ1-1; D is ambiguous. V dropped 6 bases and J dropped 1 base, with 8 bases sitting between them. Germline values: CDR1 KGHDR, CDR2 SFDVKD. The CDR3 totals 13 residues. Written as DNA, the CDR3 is TGTGCCACCAGTCAATCGGGGAACACTGAAGCTTTCTTT. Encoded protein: CATSQSGNTEAFF.

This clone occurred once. CDR3: CASSDPGRAIPYNSPLHF. In DNA form, the CDR3 reads TGTGCCAGCAGTGACCCGGGAAGGGCAATCCCCTATAATTCACCCCTCCACTTT. V and J are TRBV6-1 and TRBJ1-6; unclear D gene. There are 18 residues in the CDR3. Germline V gives CDR1 MNHNS, CDR2 SASEGT. V gave up 3 bases and J gave up 2 bases, with 17 bases separating them.

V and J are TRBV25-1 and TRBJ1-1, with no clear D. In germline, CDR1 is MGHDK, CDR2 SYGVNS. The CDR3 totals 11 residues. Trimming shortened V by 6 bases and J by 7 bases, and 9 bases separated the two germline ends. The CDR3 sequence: CASSRGNEAFF. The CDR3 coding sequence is TGTGCCAGCAGCCGAGGGAATGAAGCTTTCTTT.

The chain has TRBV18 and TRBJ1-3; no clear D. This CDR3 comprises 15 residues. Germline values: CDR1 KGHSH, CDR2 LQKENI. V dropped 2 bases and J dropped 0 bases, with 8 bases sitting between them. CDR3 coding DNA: TGTGCCAGCTCACCAGACAAGGTCTCTGGAAACACCATATATTTT. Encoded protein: CASSPDKVSGNTIYF.

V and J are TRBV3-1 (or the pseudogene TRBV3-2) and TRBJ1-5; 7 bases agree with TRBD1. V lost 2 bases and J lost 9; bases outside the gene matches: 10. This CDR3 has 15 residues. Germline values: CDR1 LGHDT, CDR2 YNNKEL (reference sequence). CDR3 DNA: TGTGCCAGCAGCCAACCGGACAGGAAAGAGAGGCCCCAGCATTTT. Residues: CASSQPDRKERPQHF.

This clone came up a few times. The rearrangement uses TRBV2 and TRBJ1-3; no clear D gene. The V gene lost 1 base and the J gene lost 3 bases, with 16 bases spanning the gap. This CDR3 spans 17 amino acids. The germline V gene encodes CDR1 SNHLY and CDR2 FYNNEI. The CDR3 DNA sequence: TGTGCCAGCAGTGAAGGTGTCAGGATAGTAGTTGGAAACACCATATATTTT. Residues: CASSEGVRIVVGNTIYF.

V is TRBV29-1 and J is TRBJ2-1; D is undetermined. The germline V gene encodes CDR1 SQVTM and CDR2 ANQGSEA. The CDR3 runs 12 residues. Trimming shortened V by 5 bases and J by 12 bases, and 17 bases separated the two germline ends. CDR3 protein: CSVLWSAVGQFF. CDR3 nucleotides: TGCAGCGTTCTGTGGTCTGCGGTCGGGCAGTTCTTC.

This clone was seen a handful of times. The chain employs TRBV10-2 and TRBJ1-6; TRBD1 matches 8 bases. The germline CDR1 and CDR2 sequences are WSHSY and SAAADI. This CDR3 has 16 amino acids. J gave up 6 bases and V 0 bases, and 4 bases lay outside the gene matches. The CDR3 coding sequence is TGCGCCAGCAGTGAGTCGGACAGGGCCCCTAATTCACCCCTCCACTTT. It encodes CASSESDRAPNSPLHF.

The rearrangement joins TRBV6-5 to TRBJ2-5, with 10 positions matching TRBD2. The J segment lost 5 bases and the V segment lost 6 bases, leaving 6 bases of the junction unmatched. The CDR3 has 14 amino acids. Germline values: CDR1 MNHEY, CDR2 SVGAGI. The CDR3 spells CASSKLAGWETQYF. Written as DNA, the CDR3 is TGTGCCAGCAGCAAACTAGCGGGGTGGGAGACCCAGTACTTC.

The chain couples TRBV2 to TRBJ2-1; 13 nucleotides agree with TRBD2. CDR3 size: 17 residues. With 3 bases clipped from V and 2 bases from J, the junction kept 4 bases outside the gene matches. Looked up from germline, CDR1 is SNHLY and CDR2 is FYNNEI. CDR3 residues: CASSDALAGGPYNEQFF. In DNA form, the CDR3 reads TGTGCCAGCAGTGATGCACTAGCGGGGGGGCCCTACAATGAGCAGTTCTTC.

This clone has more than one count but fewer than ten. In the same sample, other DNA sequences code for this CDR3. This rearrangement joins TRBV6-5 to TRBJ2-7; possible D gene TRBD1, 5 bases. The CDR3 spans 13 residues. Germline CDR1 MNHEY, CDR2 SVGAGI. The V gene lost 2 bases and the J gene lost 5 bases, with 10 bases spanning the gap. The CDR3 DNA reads TGTGCCAGCAGTTACGGGCAGGGCAACGAGCAGTACTTC. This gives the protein CASSYGQGNEQYF.

CDR3 region: CASSLGTGGSTDTQYF. CDR3 in DNA: TGTGCCAGCAGCTTAGGGACAGGGGGAAGCACAGATACGCAGTATTTT. The chain has TRBV5-8 and TRBJ2-3, with 11 bases aligning to TRBD1. Germline-derived CDR1 and CDR2 are SGHTS and YDEGEE. With 2 bases clipped from V and 0 bases from J, the junction kept 2 bases outside the gene matches. The CDR3 consists of 16 residues. Using reference TRBV5-8 and TRBJ2-3 for the parts outside the CDR3, the full variable domain is EAGVTQSPTHLIKTRGQQATLRCSPISGHTSVYWYQQALGLGLQFLLWYDEGEERNRGNFPPRFSGRQFPNYSSELNVNALELEDSALYLCASSLGTGGSTDTQYFGPGTRLTVL.

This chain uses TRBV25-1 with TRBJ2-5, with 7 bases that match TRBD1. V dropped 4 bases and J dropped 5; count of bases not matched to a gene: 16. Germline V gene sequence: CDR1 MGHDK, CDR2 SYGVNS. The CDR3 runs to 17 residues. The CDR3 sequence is CASSGPIRQGASETQYF. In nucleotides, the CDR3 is TGTGCCAGCAGTGGCCCCATCCGACAGGGCGCATCTGAGACCCAGTACTTC.

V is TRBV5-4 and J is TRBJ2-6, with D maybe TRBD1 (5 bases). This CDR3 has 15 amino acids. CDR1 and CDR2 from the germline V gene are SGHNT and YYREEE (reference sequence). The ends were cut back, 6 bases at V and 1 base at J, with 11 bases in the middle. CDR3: CASTRSGSGANVLTF. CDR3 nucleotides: TGTGCCAGCACCCGGTCAGGGTCTGGGGCCAACGTCCTGACTTTC.

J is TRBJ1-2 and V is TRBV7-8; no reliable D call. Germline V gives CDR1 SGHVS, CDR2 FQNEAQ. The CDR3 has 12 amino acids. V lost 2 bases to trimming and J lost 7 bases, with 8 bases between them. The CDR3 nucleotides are TGTGCCAGCAGCTTAAGTACAAGTGGCTACACCTTC. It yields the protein CASSLSTSGYTF.

CDR3 bases: TGTGCCAGTAGTAGACAGGGAGGAGAGACCCAGTACTTC. Translated: CASSRQGGETQYF. The chain combines TRBV19 with TRBJ2-5, with a tentative D call TRBD1 (7 bases). This CDR3 is built from 13 residues. Trimming pared 4 bases from V and 4 bases from J, leaving 10 bases between. From germline, CDR1 is LNHDA and CDR2 SQIVND (reference sequence).

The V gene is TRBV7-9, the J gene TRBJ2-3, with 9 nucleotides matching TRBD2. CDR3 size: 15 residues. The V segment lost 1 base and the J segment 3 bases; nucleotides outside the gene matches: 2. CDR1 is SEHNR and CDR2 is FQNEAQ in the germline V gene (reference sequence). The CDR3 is CASSLDLAGTDTQYF. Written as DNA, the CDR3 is TGTGCCAGCAGCTTAGATCTAGCGGGGACAGATACGCAGTATTTT.

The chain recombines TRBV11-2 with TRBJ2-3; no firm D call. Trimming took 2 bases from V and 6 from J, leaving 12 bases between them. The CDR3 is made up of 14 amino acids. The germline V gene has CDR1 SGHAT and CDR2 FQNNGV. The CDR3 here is CASSLRSPRDTQYF. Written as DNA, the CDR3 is TGTGCCAGCAGCTTACGTTCTCCGCGGGATACGCAGTATTTT.

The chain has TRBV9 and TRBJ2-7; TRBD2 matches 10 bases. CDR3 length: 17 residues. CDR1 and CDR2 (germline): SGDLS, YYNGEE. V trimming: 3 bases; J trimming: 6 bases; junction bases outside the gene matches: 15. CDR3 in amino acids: CASSAPAGGPQNGEQYF. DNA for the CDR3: TGTGCCAGCAGCGCCCCAGCGGGGGGGCCTCAAAACGGCGAGCAGTACTTC.

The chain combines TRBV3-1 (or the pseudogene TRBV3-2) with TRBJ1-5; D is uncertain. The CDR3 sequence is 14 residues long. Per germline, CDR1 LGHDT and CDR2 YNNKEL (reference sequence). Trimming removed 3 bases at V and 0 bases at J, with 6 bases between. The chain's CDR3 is CASSHGFSNQPQHF. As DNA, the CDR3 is TGTGCCAGCAGCCACGGGTTTAGCAATCAGCCCCAGCATTTT.

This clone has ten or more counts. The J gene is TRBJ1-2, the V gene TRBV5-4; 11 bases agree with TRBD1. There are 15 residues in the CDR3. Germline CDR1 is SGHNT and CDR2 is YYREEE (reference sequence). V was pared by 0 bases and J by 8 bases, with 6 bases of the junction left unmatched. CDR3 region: CASSLVGQGARGYTF. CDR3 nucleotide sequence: TGTGCCAGCAGCTTGGTTGGACAGGGGGCGCGGGGCTACACCTTC.

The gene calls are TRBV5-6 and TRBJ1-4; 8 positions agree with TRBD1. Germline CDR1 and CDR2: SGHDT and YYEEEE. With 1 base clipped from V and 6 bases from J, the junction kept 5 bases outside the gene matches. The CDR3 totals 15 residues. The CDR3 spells CASSLLGQEDEKLFF. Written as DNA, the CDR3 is TGTGCCAGCAGCTTGCTGGGACAGGAGGATGAAAAACTGTTTTTT.

CDR3 DNA sequence: TGTGCCAGCAGCACGCGGAGCTCCTACGAGCAGTACTTC. It translates to CASSTRSSYEQYF. The chain recombines TRBV11-2 with TRBJ2-7, with D uncertain. There are 13 residues in the CDR3. V was clipped by 5 bases and J by 0 bases, with 8 bases between them. Germline V gene data show CDR1 as SGHAT and CDR2 as FQNNGV.